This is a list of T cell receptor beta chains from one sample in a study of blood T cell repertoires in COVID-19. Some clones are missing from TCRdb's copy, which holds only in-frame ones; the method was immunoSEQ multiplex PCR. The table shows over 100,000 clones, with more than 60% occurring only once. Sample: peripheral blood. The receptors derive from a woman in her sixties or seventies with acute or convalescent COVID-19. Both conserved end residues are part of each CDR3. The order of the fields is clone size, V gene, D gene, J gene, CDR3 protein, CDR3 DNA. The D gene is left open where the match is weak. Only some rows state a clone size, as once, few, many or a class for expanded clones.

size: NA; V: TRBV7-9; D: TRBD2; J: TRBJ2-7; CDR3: CASSPASGGPSSYEQYF; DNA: TGTGCCAGCAGCCCGGCTAGCGGGGGCCCTAGCTCCTACGAGCAGTACTTC
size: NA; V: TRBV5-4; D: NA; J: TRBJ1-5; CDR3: CASSLNGDLGNQPQHF; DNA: TGTGCCAGCAGCTTGAACGGGGATCTGGGCAATCAGCCCCAGCATTTT
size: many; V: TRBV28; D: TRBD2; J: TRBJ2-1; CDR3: CASSPGTRVNEQFF; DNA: TGTGCCAGCAGTCCCGGGACTAGAGTCAATGAGCAGTTCTTC
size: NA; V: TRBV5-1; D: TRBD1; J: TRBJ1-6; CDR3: CASSLRDRGNSPLHF; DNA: TGCGCCAGCAGCCTTAGGGACAGAGGAAATTCACCCCTCCACTTT
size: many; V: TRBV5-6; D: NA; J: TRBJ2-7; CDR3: CASKIGGRLSSYEQYF; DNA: TGTGCCAGCAAAATTGGAGGGAGGCTGAGCTCCTACGAGCAGTACTTC
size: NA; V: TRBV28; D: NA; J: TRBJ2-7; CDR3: CASSQPAGEQYF; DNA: TGTGCCAGCAGTCAGCCAGCGGGCGAGCAGTACTTC
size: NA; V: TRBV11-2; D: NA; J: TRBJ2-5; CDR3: CASSRGRGSQETQYF; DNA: TGTGCCAGCAGTCGGGGGAGGGGGAGCCAAGAGACCCAGTACTTC
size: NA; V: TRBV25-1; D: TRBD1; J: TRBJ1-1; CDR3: CASSERDSLRGVNTEAFF; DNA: TGTGCCAGCAGTGAACGGGACAGCCTGAGGGGGGTGAACACTGAAGCTTTCTTT
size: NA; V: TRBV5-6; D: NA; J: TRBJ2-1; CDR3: CASSFQSDEQFF; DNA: TGTGCCAGCAGCTTTCAGAGCGATGAGCAGTTCTTC
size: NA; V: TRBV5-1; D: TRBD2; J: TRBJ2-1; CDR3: CASSLGGSSYNEQFF; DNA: TGCGCCAGCAGCTTGGGCGGGAGTAGCTACAATGAGCAGTTCTTC
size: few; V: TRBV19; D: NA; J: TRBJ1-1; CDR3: CASSIGPGNTEAFF; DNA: TGTGCCAGTAGTATCGGCCCAGGGAACACTGAAGCTTTCTTT
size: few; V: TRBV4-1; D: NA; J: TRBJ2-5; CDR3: CASSQEDLGGKTQYF; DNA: TGCGCCAGCAGCCAGGAAGACTTGGGAGGAAAGACCCAGTACTTC
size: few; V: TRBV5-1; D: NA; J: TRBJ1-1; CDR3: CASSWAQNTEAFF; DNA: TGCGCCAGCAGCTGGGCGCAGAACACTGAAGCTTTCTTT
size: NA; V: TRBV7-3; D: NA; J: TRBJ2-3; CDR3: CASSLGGRKDTQYF; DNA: TGTGCCAGCAGCTTAGGAGGGCGTAAAGATACGCAGTATTTT
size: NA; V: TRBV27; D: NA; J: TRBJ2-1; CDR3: CASSSLGGSYNEQFF; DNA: TGTGCCAGCAGTTCCCTAGGGGGCTCCTACAATGAGCAGTTCTTC
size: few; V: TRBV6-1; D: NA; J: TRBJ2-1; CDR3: CASSDPGSYNEQFF; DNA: TGTGCCAGCAGCGATCCAGGGTCCTACAATGAGCAGTTCTTC
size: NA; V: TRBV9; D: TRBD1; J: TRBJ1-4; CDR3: CASSVGWDRGGEKLFF; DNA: TGTGCCAGCAGCGTAGGTTGGGACAGGGGTGGCGAAAAACTGTTTTTT